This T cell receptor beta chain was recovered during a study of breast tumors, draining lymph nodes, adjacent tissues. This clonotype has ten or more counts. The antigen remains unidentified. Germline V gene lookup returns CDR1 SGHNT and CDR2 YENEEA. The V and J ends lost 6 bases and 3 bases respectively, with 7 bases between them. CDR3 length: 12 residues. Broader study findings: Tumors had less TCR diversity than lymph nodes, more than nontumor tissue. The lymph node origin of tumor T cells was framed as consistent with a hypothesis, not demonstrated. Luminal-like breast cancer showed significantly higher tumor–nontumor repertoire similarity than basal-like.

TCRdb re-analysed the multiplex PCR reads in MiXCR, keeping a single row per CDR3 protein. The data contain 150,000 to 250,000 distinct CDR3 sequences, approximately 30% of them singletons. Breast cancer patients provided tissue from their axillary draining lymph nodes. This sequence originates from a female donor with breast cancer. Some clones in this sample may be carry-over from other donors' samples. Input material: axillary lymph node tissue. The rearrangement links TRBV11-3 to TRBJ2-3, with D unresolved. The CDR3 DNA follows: TGTGCCAGCAGTTTCCATACAGATACGCAGTATTTT. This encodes CASSFHTDTQYF.